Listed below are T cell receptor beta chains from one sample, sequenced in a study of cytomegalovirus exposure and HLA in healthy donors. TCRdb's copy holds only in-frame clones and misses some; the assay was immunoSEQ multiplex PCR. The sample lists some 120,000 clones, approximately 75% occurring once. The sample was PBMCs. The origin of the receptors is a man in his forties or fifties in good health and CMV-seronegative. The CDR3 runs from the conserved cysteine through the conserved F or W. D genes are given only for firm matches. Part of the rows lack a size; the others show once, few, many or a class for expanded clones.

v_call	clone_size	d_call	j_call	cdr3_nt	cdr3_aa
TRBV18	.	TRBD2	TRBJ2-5	TGTGCCAGCTCAGTCGGACTAGCGGGGGGGCCCCAAGAGACCCAGTACTTC	CASSVGLAGGPQETQYF
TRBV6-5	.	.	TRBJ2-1	TGTGCCAGCAGGTACACCTACTTTGTCAATGAGCAGTTCTTC	CASRYTYFVNEQFF
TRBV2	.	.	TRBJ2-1	TGTGCCAGCAGTGAAGTAAGAGGTTTTGGAGGAGAGCAGTTCTTC	CASSEVRGFGGEQFF
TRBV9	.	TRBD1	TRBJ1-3	TGTGCCAGCAGAGAGACAGGGGGAAACACCATATATTTT	CASRETGGNTIYF
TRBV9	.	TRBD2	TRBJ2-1	TGTGCCAGCAGCGCCTCCCTTGGACTAGGGGATGAGCAGTTCTTC	CASSASLGLGDEQFF
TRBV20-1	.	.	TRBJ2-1	TGCAGTGCTAGTTACTACAATGAGCAGTTCTTC	CSASYYNEQFF
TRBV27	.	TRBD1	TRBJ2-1	TGTGCCAGCGGGACAGCGAACTACAATGAGCAGTTCTTC	CASGTANYNEQFF
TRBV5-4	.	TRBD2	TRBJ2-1	TGTGCCAGCAGCTTGCCGACTAGCGGGAGGGCCGGTGAGCAGTTCTTC	CASSLPTSGRAGEQFF
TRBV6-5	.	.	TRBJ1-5	TGTGCCAGCAGTCCCGACTATAGCAATCAGCCCCAGCATTTT	CASSPDYSNQPQHF
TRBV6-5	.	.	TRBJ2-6	TGTGCCAGCAGTTACTTTGGGATTCCTGGGGCCAACGGCCTGACTTTC	CASSYFGIPGANGLTF
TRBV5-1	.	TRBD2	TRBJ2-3	TGCGCCAGCAGCTTGGTGTCTCCGGGGGGTACGCAGTATTTT	CASSLVSPGGTQYF
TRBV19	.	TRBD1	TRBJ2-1	TGTGCCAGTAGGCCCCGGACAGGGGGCCGGGATGAGCAGTTCTTC	CASRPRTGGRDEQFF
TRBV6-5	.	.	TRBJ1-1	TGTGCCAGCAGTTCCCCGCGCGGGGAGAACACTGAAGCTTTCTTT	CASSSPRGENTEAFF
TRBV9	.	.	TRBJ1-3	TGTGCCAGCAGCGAGTTGGGGCAACCCTCTGGAAACACCATATATTTT	CASSELGQPSGNTIYF
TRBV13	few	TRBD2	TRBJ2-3	TGTGCCAGCAGCTCTCGACTAGCGGAGGGGGTAAGGGATACGCAGTATTTT	CASSSRLAEGVRDTQYF
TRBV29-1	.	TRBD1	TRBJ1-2	TGCAGCGTGAGGATTACAGGGGTTCCCTATGGCTACACCTTC	CSVRITGVPYGYTF
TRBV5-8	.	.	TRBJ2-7	TGTGCCAGCAGCTTGGCGGACGGGACCTACGAGCAGTACTTC	CASSLADGTYEQYF
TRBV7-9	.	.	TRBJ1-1	TGTTCCAGCAGTACACAGGGTCGGGAAGCTTTCTTT	CSSSTQGREAFF
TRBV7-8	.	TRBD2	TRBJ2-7	TGTGCCAGCAGCTTATTGGCGGCGGGGGGGCCGGGCGAGCAGTACTTC	CASSLLAAGGPGEQYF
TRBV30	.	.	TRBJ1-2	TGTGCCTGGAGTGTAAACTCGGGAGGCTACACCTTC	CAWSVNSGGYTF
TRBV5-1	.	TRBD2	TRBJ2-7	TGCGCCAGCAGCGACCCGGGAGGGCCGGCAGACGAGCAGTACTTC	CASSDPGGPADEQYF
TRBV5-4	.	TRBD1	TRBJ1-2	TGTGCCAGCAGTTCCGGGACAGGGGACGCCCACACCTTC	CASSSGTGDAHTF
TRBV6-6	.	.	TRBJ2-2	TGTGCCAGCACTACTCTCCGGGACACGGGCGGGGAGCTGTTTTTT	CASTTLRDTGGELFF
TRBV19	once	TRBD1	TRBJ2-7	TGTGCCAGTAGTAGGGACAGGGGGAACTACGAGCAGTACTTC	CASSRDRGNYEQYF
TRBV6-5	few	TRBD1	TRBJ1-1	TGTGCCAGCAGCTGGACGACAGGGTCCACTGAAGCTTTCTTT	CASSWTTGSTEAFF
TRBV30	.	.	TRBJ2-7	TGTGCCTGGGACAGACACGGAGATTACCACTCCCACGAGCAGTACTTC	CAWDRHGDYHSHEQYF
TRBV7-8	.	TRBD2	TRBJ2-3	TGTGCCAGCAGCTTAGTGGGTACTAGCGGGGGGGCCGCAGATACGCAGTATTTT	CASSLVGTSGGAADTQYF
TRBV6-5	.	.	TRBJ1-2	TGTGCCAGCAGTCCCAGCCCACAGGGAACCTATGGCTACACCTTC	CASSPSPQGTYGYTF
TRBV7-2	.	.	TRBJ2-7	TGTGCCAGCAGCACCGGGACTTCGCAGGCCGAGCAGTACTTC	CASSTGTSQAEQYF
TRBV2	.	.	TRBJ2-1	TGTGCCAGCAGTGGTCAACTAAATTACAATGAGCAGTTCTTC	CASSGQLNYNEQFF
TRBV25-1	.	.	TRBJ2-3	TGTGCCAGCCGGAAGACGGGAGCAGATACGCAGTATTTT	CASRKTGADTQYF
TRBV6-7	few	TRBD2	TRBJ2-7	TGTGCCAGCACCGGACTAGCGGATCTAAACTTCTACGAGCAGTACTTC	CASTGLADLNFYEQYF
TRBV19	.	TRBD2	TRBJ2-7	TGTGCCAGTAGTCCTACTAGCGGGGACTACGAGCAGTACTTC	CASSPTSGDYEQYF
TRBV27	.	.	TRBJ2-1	TGTGCCAGCAGTTTGTGGGGAGGCGATGAGCAGTTCTTC	CASSLWGGDEQFF
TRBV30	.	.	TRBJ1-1	TGTGCCTGGGGGGAACAGGGTACGGTTCTAGCTTTCTTT	CAWGEQGTVLAFF
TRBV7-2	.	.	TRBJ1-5	TGTGCCAGCAGCCCAATTAGGGGAAGCAATCAGCCCCAGCATTTT	CASSPIRGSNQPQHF
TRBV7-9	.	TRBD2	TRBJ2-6	TGTGCCAGCAGCACGACTAGCGGGACTAGCTCTGGGGCCAACGGCCTGACTTTC	CASSTTSGTSSGANGLTF
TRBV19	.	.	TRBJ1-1	TGTGCCAGTAGTTCCCGGGGAGAAGAAGCTTTCTTT	CASSSRGEEAFF
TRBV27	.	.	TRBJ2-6	TGTGCCAGCAGTTTATCGAGGTTCTCTGGGGCCAACGTCCTGACTTTC	CASSLSRFSGANVLTF
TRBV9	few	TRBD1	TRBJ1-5	TGTGCCAGCAGCGCCGGGACAGGGGCCGTGGTGGGGCCCCAGCATTTT	CASSAGTGAVVGPQHF